This record concerns one TCR beta chain sequence. Its antigen is still unknown. No much larger clonotype is one base removed from it; base qualities were not supplied. PBMC libraries used mostly 450 to 500 ng of input genomic DNA for deep sequencing, with six replicates per sample. Following the manufacturer's instructions, the team built TCRbeta libraries using the immunoSEQ hsTCRbeta kit. The finished libraries were brought together in one pool at approximately 3 nM, which was then read using an Illumina NovaSeq 6000 S4 flow cell. Per the original workflow: The immunoSEQ Analyzer handled quality control and preprocessing of the raw data. The analysis was restricted to productive rearrangements, with each unique CDR3 amino acid sequence defining a clonotype. Repertoire clonality was estimated as the Gini-Simpson index, which was computed with the R package tcR. Student's t test was used to compare Gini indices, while Pearson correlation assessed associations with tumor size change. TCRdb carries this immuneACCESS record with in-frame sequences only. Its versions omit some clonotypes, under half of them owing to an unresolved V gene in the studies checked, with the rest unexplained. The V and J calls and the clone size are those of that table, but D and trimming were determined from the DNA. Across this sample there are roughly 15,000 clones, with under 65% seen only once. The ten biggest clones cover roughly 2.3% of the sample.

According to the study, the label for this sample's time point signals: before neoadjuvant nivolumab. Patients were newly diagnosed with stage II-IVA oral cavity squamous cell carcinoma and had received no prior systemic or radiation treatment. The cohort consisted of patients with HPV-negative, locally advanced oral cavity squamous cell carcinoma. Peripheral blood mononuclear cells were analyzed directly and were not maintained or expanded in culture. The samples were drawn from a longitudinal correlative study tied to a single-arm phase II trial testing neoadjuvant nivolumab in oral cavity squamous cell carcinoma. Subject-matched pre- and post-treatment PBMCs and tumors from three responders and three non-responders were subjected to genomic DNA-based TCRbeta sequencing. Peripheral blood mononuclear cells were collected once before nivolumab treatment and again after treatment, at the time of surgery. The Maxwell RSC DNA from Cells kit was used to extract genomic DNA from PBMCs.

The record originates from a study of neoadjuvant anti-PD-1 for oral cavity cancer (dated by TCRdb to about 2021). Turning to the overall study: Before curative-intent surgical resection, most patients were given three to four biweekly doses of nivolumab at 3 mg/kg. Patients who did not progress were given a fourth nivolumab dose at about day 43 and had definitive surgical resection on days 50-56. The parent correlative cohort included over nine patients, with a 33% response rate. Under RECIST 1.1, patients with complete response, partial response or stable disease were classed as responders, and patients with progression were classed as non-responders.

The investigation overall reported the following: After neoadjuvant nivolumab, non-responders showed significantly higher T cell clonality (Gini index) in PBMCs than responders did. Only a few patients per response group were included in the TCR analyses, and the authors called for validation in larger cohorts. A higher pretreatment blood Treg/Th17 ratio correlated with both higher pretreatment blood TCRbeta clonality and lower post-treatment tumor TCRbeta clonality.

The CDR3, cysteine through phenylalanine, is 16 amino acids long. Kept here is only the CDR3 DNA, which spans 48 bases and is read in frame from base 1. The germline V gene (reference sequence) provides CDR1 MNHEY and CDR2 SMNVEV. Trimming takes 2 bases from V and 0 bases from J, and the germline ends sit 13 bases apart. The chain uses TRBV27 and TRBJ2-5, with the D gene too uncertain to name. The clonotype was recovered from a person between 40 and 85 years old with oral cavity squamous cell carcinoma. The sample here was PBMCs, taken before nivolumab (anti-PD-1) treatment. In nucleotides, the sequence is TGTGCCAGCAGTTTAATAACAGCTCGCTACCAAGAGACCCAGTACTTC. Translated, it reads CASSLITARYQETQYF.